This TCR beta chain was recorded in a study of metastatic and nonmetastatic thyroid tumors. Trimming took off 10 bases at V and 7 bases at J, with 20 bases between the two ends. There are 15 residues in the CDR3. The V gene's germline CDR1 is SGHTA and CDR2 FQGNSA. Not a single patient had been given any form of treatment at any point before undergoing thyroid surgery. TCRdb re-analyzed the PCR reads through MiXCR. The table includes roughly 35,000 clones, under 40% detected once. The table lists this clone with a few counts. Sequencing input: tumor tissue. The TCR originated in a female donor with papillary thyroid cancer or a benign thyroid nodule (not recorded which). Some clones in this sample may be carry-over from other donors' samples. The chain combines TRBV7-2 with TRBJ1-6, with D possibly matching TRBD1 (5 bases). This CDR3 reads CATRRGPQVNSPLHF. The CDR3 DNA reads as TGTGCCACACGGAGGGGCCCGCAAGTAAATTCACCCCTCCACTTT.